Listed below are T cell receptor beta chains from one sample, sequenced in a study of T cell responses to AZD1222 COVID-19 vaccine. Generated by immunoSEQ multiplex PCR, the TCRdb table keeps only in-frame clones and is missing some. The data hold 90,000 to 150,000 clones, with about 86% observed a single time. Material: peripheral blood, obtained 28 days after the second AZD1222 dose. The receptors here all came from an adult who received the AZD1222 COVID-19 vaccine. Both conserved end residues are part of each CDR3.

j_call v_call cdr3_length cdr3_aa
TRBJ1-5 TRBV6-2/TRBV6-3 15 CASSAQGGFVQPQHF
TRBJ2-2 TRBV5-5 16 CASSSPAPSYTGELFF
TRBJ1-1 TRBV5-1 14 CASSATGPAPEAFF
TRBJ1-2 TRBV25-1 11 CASSERRGYTF
TRBJ1-2 TRBV2 12 CASSRQGYGYTF
TRBJ1-3 TRBV7-2 12 CASSLSRNTIYF
TRBJ2-1 TRBV19 12 CASMAGVDEQFF
TRBJ1-1 TRBV18 14 CASSPVQGNTEAFF
TRBJ2-3 TRBV7-8 16 CASSLPSTNVRDTQYF
TRBJ2-7 TRBV5-4 14 CASSFGGGSYEQYF
TRBJ2-3 TRBV15 19 CATSHSRFGVLSSTDTQYF
TRBJ2-3 TRBV9 13 CASSVAFEDTQYF
TRBJ1-5 TRBV7-2 13 CASSLGLNQPQHF
TRBJ1-3 TRBV9 16 CASSVDPSARGNTIYF
TRBJ1-1 TRBV10-1 15 CASSDPTNGQTEAFF
TRBJ2-7 TRBV5-4 14 CASSALTGEGEQYF
TRBJ2-7 TRBV20-1 15 CSASLPTSGAYEQYF
TRBJ2-5 TRBV9 13 CASSVYPRETQYF
TRBJ2-7 TRBV27 15 CASSLSSGLTYEQYF
TRBJ1-6 TRBV6-1 14 CASSERDSYSPLHF
TRBJ1-2 TRBV18 13 CASSRGTGDGYTF
TRBJ1-1 TRBV19 16 CASSRNPRDGDTEAFF
TRBJ2-7 TRBV27 11 CATRYSYEQYF
TRBJ2-1 TRBV2 13 CASSPTTYNEQFF
TRBJ2-1 TRBV12-3/TRBV12-4 12 CASASGINEQFF